The 22 T cell receptor beta chains given below trace back to one sample, sequenced in a study of T cells in Graves' hyperthyroidism and ophthalmopathy. RNA transcripts gave rise to amplified TCR beta CDR3 regions. A first-round RT-PCR of the TCR CDR3 used the HTBI primer set. TCRdb reprocessed the multiplex PCR reads via MiXCR and lists one record per CDR3 protein. The top ten hold approximately 10% of the sample, which has hundreds of thousands of distinct CDR3 sequences, about 24% seen once. Sequencing was done on a sample of blood. The receptors derive from a woman in her twenties or thirties with Graves' ophthalmopathy.

This clonotype appeared many times. V usage is TRBV16 and J usage is TRBJ1-1, with D hard to call. Germline CDR1 KGHSY, CDR2 FQNENV. Trimming left V 4 bases short and J 2 bases short, with 11 bases between. The CDR3 has 14 residues. CDR3 DNA sequence: TGTGCCAGCAGCCTATGGGCCCTCAACACTGAAGCTTTCTTT. This codes for CASSLWALNTEAFF.

This clonotype has a count of ten or more. The CDR3 bases are TGCAGTGCTAGCCTCAACGAGGGAAACATTCAGTACTTC. Protein: CSASLNEGNIQYF. V and J are TRBV20-1 and TRBJ2-4; D perhaps matches TRBD2 (5 bases). The CDR3 has 13 amino acids. The germline V and J ends were trimmed by 3 bases and 6 bases, with 12 bases remaining between them. From germline, CDR1 is DFQATT and CDR2 SNEGSKA (reference sequence).

Ten or more counts support this clonotype. The chain has TRBV2 and TRBJ2-7; D is unresolved. The V end was cut by 0 bases, the J end by 2 bases, with 11 bases between. This CDR3 spans 15 amino acids. Germline CDR1 is SNHLY and CDR2 is FYNNEI. Written as DNA, the CDR3 is TGTGCCAGCAGTGAAGCCCCTGGGCGGACCTACGAGCAGTACTTC. This sequence encodes CASSEAPGRTYEQYF.

Worth noting for this clonotype: A much larger clone lies one base from this, so it may be a read error. V is TRBV6-1 and J is TRBJ2-6; D perhaps matches TRBD1 (5 bases). CDR3 length: 17 residues. Germline-derived CDR1 and CDR2 are MNHNS and SASEGT. CDR3 amino acids: CASSEGTFNSGANVLAF. The DNA of the CDR3 is TGTGCCAGCAGTGAAGGGACATTCAACTCTGGGGCCAACGTCCTGGCTTTC.

A note on this clonotype: The junction departs from the called germline gene at one end, perhaps through a read error. This chain links TRBV6-1 with TRBJ2-5; D not certain. CDR1 is MNHNS and CDR2 is SASEGT in the germline V gene. CDR3 size: 14 residues. CDR3 amino acids: CASRGIDKQETQDF. The CDR3 DNA follows: TGTGCCAGCAGAGGAATCGATAAGCAAGAGACCCAGGACTTC.

This clonotype was counted many times. The chain combines TRBV30 with TRBJ2-4, with D perhaps matching TRBD2 (6 bases). The CDR3 sequence is 13 residues long. V lost 2 bases and J 6 bases, leaving 11 bases between the germline ends. Germline loops: CDR1 GTSNPN, CDR2 SVGIG (reference sequence). This CDR3 is CAWSMNSGNIQYF. The CDR3 DNA sequence: TGTGCCTGGAGTATGAATAGCGGAAACATTCAGTACTTC.

This chain connects TRBV6-1 to TRBJ2-7; 11 nucleotides agree with TRBD2. Germline V gives CDR1 MNHNS, CDR2 SASEGT. Germline trimming cut 8 bases from V and 3 bases from J; bases unmatched to any gene: 9. The CDR3 is made up of 15 amino acids. The DNA for the CDR3 is TGTGCCAGCCCTAGACTAGCGGGAAGCTACTACGAGCAGTACTTC. Translated: CASPRLAGSYYEQYF.

This clonotype occurred many times. V and J are TRBV10-1 and TRBJ2-7; 12 bases are a match to TRBD2. The ends lost 3 bases at V and 7 bases at J; junction bases unmatched: 1. The CDR3 spans 13 residues. CDR1 is WNHNN, CDR2 SYGVQD, per germline (reference sequence). The CDR3 DNA sequence: TGCGCCAGCAGTGAACTAGCGGGGGGTGAGCAGTACTTC. This gives the protein CASSELAGGEQYF.

The rearrangement links TRBV4-1 to TRBJ1-6; the D is unclear. This CDR3 is built from 14 residues. The V gene's germline CDR1 is MGHRA and CDR2 YSYEKL. The V end lost 2 bases, the J end lost 5 bases, and 7 bases lay between the germline ends. The CDR3 bases are TGCGCCAGCAGCCAAAGCCGGGATAATTCACCCCTCCACTTT. This gives the protein CASSQSRDNSPLHF.

The chain employs TRBV15 and TRBJ1-5; no reliable D call. V lost 0 bases and J 1 base, leaving 7 bases between the germline ends. The CDR3 totals 15 residues. Germline loops: CDR1 LNHNV, CDR2 YYDKDF (reference sequence). CDR3 amino acids: CATSRDPQSNQPQHF. CDR3 in DNA: TGTGCCACCAGCAGAGATCCGCAAAGCAATCAGCCCCAGCATTTT.

This clonotype was counted at least ten times. The genes are TRBV6-5 and TRBJ2-7; 8 nucleotides match TRBD1. The CDR3 loop spans 16 amino acids. V shed 0 bases, J shed 0 bases, and the junction held 4 bases outside the gene matches. Germline values: CDR1 MNHEY, CDR2 SVGAGI. The CDR3 DNA sequence: TGTGCCAGCAGTTACTCTAGGACAGGGTACTCCTACGAGCAGTACTTC. Protein product: CASSYSRTGYSYEQYF.

The rearrangement links TRBV3-1 to TRBJ1-2; D not resolved. V lost 7 bases to trimming and J lost 5 bases, with 11 bases between them. The germline gives CDR1 LGHDT, CDR2 YNNKEL (reference sequence). The CDR3 has 12 amino acids. The CDR3 region is CASTEGKYGYTF. CDR3 nucleotide sequence: TGTGCCAGCACCGAAGGGAAATATGGCTACACCTTC.

This clonotype was seen ten or more times. It is likely a read error, because the conserved phenylalanine at the end of the CDR3 is missing. The chain couples TRBV29-1 to TRBJ1-1; weak D call: TRBD1 (5 bases). Trimming took 8 bases from V and 1 from J, leaving 11 bases between them. This CDR3 spans 12 amino acids. Germline loops: CDR1 SQVTM, CDR2 ANQGSEA. The CDR3 nucleotides are TGCAGCACCGGGGCCACGAACACTGAAGCTTTCCTT. It translates to CSTGATNTEAFL.

In its sample, this clonotype was seen many times. The CDR3 region has the DNA TGTGCCAGCAGGATCACGGGGCAGAGCAATCAGCCCCAGCATTTT. Amino acid sequence: CASRITGQSNQPQHF. The gene calls are TRBV2 and TRBJ1-5; the D gene is possibly TRBD1 (5 bases). Germline CDR1 reads SNHLY; CDR2 reads FYNNEI. Trimming shortened V by 6 bases and J by 1 base, and 13 bases separated the two germline ends. The CDR3 sequence is 15 residues long.

The rearrangement uses TRBV12-3 or TRBV12-4 and TRBJ2-5, with TRBD2 identical over 11 bases. CDR3 size: 14 residues. J lost 5 bases, V lost 6 bases, and 5 bases had no gene match. The CDR3 DNA is TGTGCCAGCAGGAATAGCGGGAGGGGGGAGACCCAGTACTTC. This gives the protein CASRNSGRGETQYF.

The rearrangement links TRBV15 to TRBJ2-7; 9 positions match TRBD2. This CDR3 comprises 14 residues. CDR1 and CDR2 from the germline V gene are LNHNV and YYDKDF (reference sequence). J lost 6 bases, V lost 1 base, and 4 bases had no gene match. CDR3 sequence reads: CATSRVPAGGEQYF. CDR3 in DNA: TGTGCCACCAGCAGAGTCCCAGCGGGAGGCGAGCAGTACTTC.

This clonotype was picked up a small number of times. V gene TRBV11-2 combines with J gene TRBJ1-5; TRBD1 matches at 7 bases. The CDR3 is made up of 19 amino acids. Germline values: CDR1 SGHAT, CDR2 FQNNGV. J gave up 7 bases and V 0 bases, and 18 bases lay outside the gene matches. The CDR3, as DNA: TGTGCCAGCAGCTTAGAACTTGCTGGGCCGCTCAGGGGGAGGCAGCCCCAGCATTTT. Protein product: CASSLELAGPLRGRQPQHF.

There are many counts of this clonotype. The CDR3 sequence: CSVSLGSNYGYTF. For the CDR3, the DNA is TGCAGCGTTTCCCTGGGCTCTAACTATGGCTACACCTTC. J is TRBJ1-2 and V is TRBV29-1; D call uncertain. The CDR3 covers 13 residues. V gave up 5 bases and J gave up 0 bases, with 10 bases separating them. Germline CDR1 is SQVTM and CDR2 is ANQGSEA.

This clonotype has a count of ten or more. The J gene is TRBJ1-1, the V gene TRBV3-1, with D hard to call. The CDR3 extends over 14 amino acids. Germline assignment: CDR1 LGHDT and CDR2 YNNKEL (reference sequence). V gave up 0 bases and J gave up 8 bases, with 13 bases separating them. CDR3 coding DNA: TGTGCCAGCAGCCAAGATCGATACAGCTCGGAAGCTTTCTTT. It encodes CASSQDRYSSEAFF.

Remarks on this clonotype: A much larger clonotype is one base distant, so this may be a read error. This rearrangement joins TRBV7-8 to TRBJ2-7; D perhaps matches TRBD1 (5 bases). V dropped 2 bases and J dropped 0 bases, with 11 bases sitting between them. Germline values: CDR1 SGHVS, CDR2 FQNEAQ. This CDR3 has 15 residues. CDR3 nucleotide sequence: TGTGCCAGCAGCTTATATTCAGGGTACTCCTACGAGCAGTACGTC. Protein sequence: CASSLYSGYSYEQYV.

In this sample, this clonotype turned up a few times. The chain employs TRBV9 and TRBJ1-1, with 8 bases aligning to TRBD1. The CDR3 extends over 15 amino acids. Germline CDR1 SGDLS, CDR2 YYNGEE. V trimming: 2 bases; J trimming: 1 base; junction bases outside the gene matches: 4. CDR3 bases: TGTGCCAGCAGCGTGACAGGGGCCGGGAACACTGAAGCTTTCTTT. Its translation is CASSVTGAGNTEAFF.

The genes are TRBV19 and TRBJ2-7; D tentatively reads TRBD1 or TRBD2 (5 bases each). This CDR3 contains 15 residues. CDR1 is LNHDA and CDR2 is SQIVND in the germline V gene (reference sequence). Trimming stripped 4 bases from V and 4 bases from J, with 17 bases between. The CDR3 sequence is CASSTGPAGFYEQYF. The CDR3 DNA reads as TGTGCCAGTAGTACGGGACCGGCGGGCTTTTACGAGCAGTACTTC.